These 13 T cell receptor beta chains originate from one sample sequenced in a study of T cell changes during pregnancy in multiple sclerosis. The repertoire was sequenced with immunoSEQ multiplex PCR; TCRdb's copy has only in-frame clones and lacks some. The top ten clones hold 2.3% of a sample with approximately 74,000 clones, approximately 92% of them seen once. Sequencing used peripheral blood, obtained before pregnancy. The receptors were gathered from a female donor with multiple sclerosis, enrolled in a pregnancy study.

The rearrangement links TRBV5-1 to TRBJ2-7; 8 bases are shared with TRBD1. Losses at the gene ends were 3 bases for V and 3 bases for J; bases not matched to a gene: 8. Germline lookup yields CDR1 SGHRS and CDR2 YFSETQ. The CDR3 totals 15 residues. CDR3: CASSSATGVNYEQYF. Here the CDR3 DNA reads TGCGCCAGCAGCTCTGCGACAGGGGTCAACTACGAGCAGTACTTC.

The rearrangement uses TRBV19 and TRBJ2-1, with 9 bases fitting TRBD2. Trimming removed 3 bases from V and 7 bases from J; junction bases left unmatched: 7. Germline V lookup: CDR1 LNHDA, CDR2 SQIVND (reference sequence). The CDR3 has 15 residues. CDR3 amino acids: CASSMGSGRGNEQFF. In DNA, the CDR3 is TGTGCCAGTAGTATGGGTAGCGGGAGAGGTAATGAGCAGTTCTTC.

The chain has TRBV30 and TRBJ2-3; 7 positions agree with TRBD2. This CDR3 spans 19 amino acids. V was pared by 5 bases and J by 5 bases, with 25 bases of the junction left unmatched. Germline CDR1 reads GTSNPN; CDR2 reads SVGIG (reference sequence). This CDR3 reads CAWLPRGNLSPGGRDTQYF. The CDR3, as DNA: TGTGCCTGGTTGCCGCGCGGGAATCTCTCCCCGGGGGGTCGAGATACGCAGTATTTT.

The rearrangement uses TRBV14 and TRBJ2-1; the match to TRBD2 covers 11 bases. This CDR3 has 16 residues. V shed 4 bases and J 8 bases; nucleotides not matched to a gene: 10. The germline V gene has CDR1 SGHDN and CDR2 FVKESK. CDR3 in DNA: TGTGCCAGCAGCCGGACTAGCGGGTTACATCGGTATGAGCAGTTCTTC. Translated: CASSRTSGLHRYEQFF.

The chain is built from TRBV9 and TRBJ2-5, with 11 bases that match TRBD2. Looked up from germline, CDR1 is SGDLS and CDR2 is YYNGEE. There are 16 residues in the CDR3. Trimming cost V 0 bases and J 0 bases; bases outside gene matches: 1. Written as DNA, the CDR3 is TGTGCCAGCAGCGTAGCACTAGCGGGAGACCAAGAGACCCAGTACTTC. It codes for CASSVALAGDQETQYF. Full variable domain (missing parts from reference TRBV9 and TRBJ2-5): DSGVTQTPKHLITATGQRVTLRCSPRSGDLSVYWYQQSLDQGLQFLIQYYNGEERAKGNILERFSAQQFPDLHSELNLSSLELGDSALYFCASSVALAGDQETQYFGPGTRLLVL.

The rearrangement links TRBV4-1 to TRBJ2-7; 7 bases agree with TRBD2. Unmatched junction bases numbered 15, after V lost 0 bases and J lost 7 bases. Germline loops: CDR1 MGHRA, CDR2 YSYEKL. This CDR3 has 17 amino acids. The DNA for the CDR3 is TGCGCCAGCAGCCAAGAAATCACGGGCGGGAGAGGTCAAGAGCAGTACTTC. Its translation is CASSQEITGGRGQEQYF.

The chain is built from TRBV21-1 and TRBJ2-7; the tabulated D call, TRBD2, remains unverified against the DNA. TRBV21-1 is tagged as a pseudogene. There are 18 residues in the CDR3. CDR3 DNA: TGTGCCAGCAGGAAACCGCGGACCCGCAGCGGGGGGTCCTACGAGCAGTACTTC. Protein sequence: CASRKPRTRSGGSYEQYF.

The rearrangement links TRBV11-2 to TRBJ2-1; 11 nucleotides match TRBD2. J gave up 6 bases and V 6 bases, and 10 bases lay outside the gene matches. CDR3 length: 16 residues. CDR1 SGHAT and CDR2 FQNNGV come from the germline V gene. The CDR3 spells CASSLGSSGRTNEQFF. The CDR3 nucleotides are TGTGCCAGCAGTCTAGGGTCTAGCGGGAGGACCAATGAGCAGTTCTTC. Together with reference TRBV11-2 and TRBJ2-1, the CDR3 gives the full variable domain: EAGVAQSPRYKIIEKRQSVAFWCNPISGHATLYWYQQILGQGPKLLIQFQNNGVVDDSQLPKDRFSAERLKGVDSTLKIQPAKLEDSAVYLCASSLGSSGRTNEQFFGPGTRLTVL.

The chain uses TRBV5-1 and TRBJ1-1; D remains unclear. Germline assignment: CDR1 SGHRS and CDR2 YFSETQ. The CDR3 has 17 amino acids. Trimming stripped 4 bases from V and 5 bases from J, with 24 bases between. The CDR3 sequence: CASSAGSGGFRRTEAFF. The CDR3 DNA reads as TGCGCCAGCAGCGCGGGGTCGGGAGGGTTCAGAAGAACTGAAGCTTTCTTT.

The chain employs TRBV6-5 and TRBJ2-1; maybe TRBD2 (6 bases). Germline V lookup: CDR1 MNHEY, CDR2 SVGAGI. CDR3 length: 15 amino acids. The germline V and J ends were trimmed by 0 bases and 9 bases, with 15 bases remaining between them. The CDR3 coding sequence is TGTGCCAGCAGTTACTCGAGGGACCTGCGGGGTGAGCAGTTCTTC. Its translation is CASSYSRDLRGEQFF.

This chain joins TRBV11-2 and TRBJ2-5, with a tentative D call TRBD2 (6 bases). The V gene's germline CDR1 is SGHAT and CDR2 FQNNGV. This CDR3 spans 14 amino acids. Trimming took off 5 bases at V and 5 bases at J, with 15 bases between the two ends. CDR3 sequence reads: CASSPWGEGETQYF. Written as DNA, the CDR3 is TGTGCCAGCAGCCCCTGGGGGGAAGGGGAGACCCAGTACTTC. The full variable domain, in which reference TRBV11-2 and TRBJ2-5 provide the parts outside the CDR3, is EAGVAQSPRYKIIEKRQSVAFWCNPISGHATLYWYQQILGQGPKLLIQFQNNGVVDDSQLPKDRFSAERLKGVDSTLKIQPAKLEDSAVYLCASSPWGEGETQYFGPGTRLLVL.

The CDR3 region is CASSLTGGSYGYTF. For the CDR3, the DNA is TGTGCCAGCAGCTTGACAGGGGGCAGTTATGGCTACACCTTC. The chain links TRBV5-4 to TRBJ1-2, with 9 bases aligning to TRBD1. The germline V gene encodes CDR1 SGHNT and CDR2 YYREEE (reference sequence). V shed 1 base, J shed 5 bases, and the junction held 3 bases outside the gene matches. This CDR3 has 14 residues. Drawing the rest from reference TRBV5-4 and TRBJ1-2, the complete variable domain is ETGVTQSPTHLIKTRGQQVTLRCSSQSGHNTVSWYQQALGQGPQFIFQYYREEENGRGNFPPRFSGLQFPNYSSELNVNALELDDSALYLCASSLTGGSYGYTFGSGTRLTVV.

The rearrangement uses TRBV19 and TRBJ1-1; perhaps TRBD1 as D (5 bases). The germline V gene has CDR1 LNHDA and CDR2 SQIVND (reference sequence). The V gene lost 4 bases and the J gene lost 1 base, with 13 bases spanning the gap. This CDR3 contains 15 residues. The chain's CDR3 is CASSTYSGWNTEAFF. CDR3 nucleotide sequence: TGTGCCAGTAGTACCTATTCAGGGTGGAACACTGAAGCTTTCTTT.